This TCR beta chain is drawn from a study of shared clonotypes between healthy human individuals. Overall study results and limits: Memory subsets generally showed smaller estimated richness than naive subsets did.

The protocol was immunoSEQ multiplex PCR, while the TCRdb copy is restricted to in-frame clones and leaves out a portion. The profile shows 800,000 or so clones, roughly 96% of them singletons. Of note for this clone: Its antigen is as yet unknown.

The naive CD8 population came from CD45RO-negative cells selected for CCR7, without terminally differentiated effector memory CD45RA+ cells. CDR1 SGHAT and CDR2 FQNNGV come from the germline V gene. Between the trimmed V and J ends, which lost 0 bases and 4 bases, there was a span of 19 bases. This CDR3 has 18 residues. The chain is built from TRBV11-2 and TRBJ2-1; D is undetermined. Material: naive CD8+ T cells sorted from blood. The sequence was obtained from a man aged 30-40 years in good health. CDR3 region: CASSLEKLGRVFYNEQFF. The CDR3 DNA reads as TGTGCCAGCAGCTTAGAAAAGCTAGGACGGGTTTTTTACAATGAGCAGTTCTTC.